Sequencing of this T cell receptor (beta chain) was carried out in a study of blood T cell repertoires in COVID-19. Germline assignment: CDR1 WSHSY and CDR2 SAAADI. V lost 3 bases and J lost 0, with 15 bases in between. This CDR3 spans 17 amino acids. Only in-frame clones appear in the TCRdb table, and some are missing; sequencing was by immunoSEQ multiplex PCR. The sample comprises a few hundred thousand clones, around 90% of which are singletons, and about 5% rests with the top ten. This clone was picked up one time. Recovery among Cohort 3 donors was established by two negative PCRs, clearance, or symptom resolution.

The sample was PBMCs or T cells enriched from blood (not recorded which). This sequence joins TRBV10-2 and TRBJ1-3; TRBD1 might be the D (6 bases). The sequence was collected from a man under 40 who had recovered from COVID-19. CDR3 loop: CASSDDRPVVSGNTIYF. As DNA, the CDR3 is TGCGCCAGCAGTGACGACAGGCCGGTCGTCTCTGGAAACACCATATATTTT.